The text below deals with one T cell receptor (beta chain). These data come from a study of technical replicates of blood from a few donors. There are 15 residues in the CDR3. CDR1 SGDLS and CDR2 YYNGEE come from the germline V gene. Trimming removed 5 bases from V and 1 base from J, with 13 bases in between. Clones were read by immunoSEQ multiplex PCR, and TCRdb kept only the in-frame ones, dropping some. The sample holds some 80,000 clones; around 96% are singletons and the top ten take about 0.31%. Sequencing was performed on T cells isolated from PBMCs. This TCR was recovered from a human donor in good health. The chain uses TRBV9 and TRBJ1-5, with D unclear. The CDR3 coding sequence is TGTGCCAGCAGTCCCGGGGTGTTCAGCAATCAGCCCCAGCATTTT. Residues: CASSPGVFSNQPQHF.